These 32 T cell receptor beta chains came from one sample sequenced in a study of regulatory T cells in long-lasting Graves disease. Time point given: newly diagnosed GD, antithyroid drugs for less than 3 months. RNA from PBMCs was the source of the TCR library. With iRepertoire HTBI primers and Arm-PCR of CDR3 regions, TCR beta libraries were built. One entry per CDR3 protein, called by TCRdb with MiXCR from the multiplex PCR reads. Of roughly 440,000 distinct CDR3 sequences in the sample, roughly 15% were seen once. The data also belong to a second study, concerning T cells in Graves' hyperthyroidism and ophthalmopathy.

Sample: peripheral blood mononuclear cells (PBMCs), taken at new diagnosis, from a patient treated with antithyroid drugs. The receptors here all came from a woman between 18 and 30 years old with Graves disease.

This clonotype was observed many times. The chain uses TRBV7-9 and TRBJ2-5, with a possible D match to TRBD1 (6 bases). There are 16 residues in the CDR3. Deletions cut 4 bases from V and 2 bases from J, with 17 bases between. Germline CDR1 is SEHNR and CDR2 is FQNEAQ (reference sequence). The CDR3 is CASSSNTGQQQETQYF. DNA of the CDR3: TGTGCCAGCAGCTCAAACACAGGACAGCAACAAGAGACCCAGTACTTC.

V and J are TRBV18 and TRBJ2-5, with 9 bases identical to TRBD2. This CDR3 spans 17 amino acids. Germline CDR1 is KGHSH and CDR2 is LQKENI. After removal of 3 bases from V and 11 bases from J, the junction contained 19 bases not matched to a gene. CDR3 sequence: CASSPRELAGRHNEQYF. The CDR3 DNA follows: TGTGCCAGCTCACCTCGAGAACTAGCGGGCAGGCACAATGAGCAGTACTTC.

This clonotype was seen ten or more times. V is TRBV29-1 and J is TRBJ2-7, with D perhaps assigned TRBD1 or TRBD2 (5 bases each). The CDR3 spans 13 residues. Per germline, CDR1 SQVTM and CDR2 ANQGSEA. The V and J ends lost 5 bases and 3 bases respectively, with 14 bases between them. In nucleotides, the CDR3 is TGCAGCGTTCCGACAGACGGACTCTACGAGCAGTACTTC. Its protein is CSVPTDGLYEQYF.

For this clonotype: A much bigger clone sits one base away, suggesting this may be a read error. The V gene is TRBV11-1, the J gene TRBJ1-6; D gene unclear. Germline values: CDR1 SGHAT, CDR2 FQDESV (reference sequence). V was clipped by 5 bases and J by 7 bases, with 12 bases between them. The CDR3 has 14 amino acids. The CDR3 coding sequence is TGTGCCAGCAGCCTGTGGATGAGGAATTCACCCCTCCACTTT. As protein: CASSLWMRNSPLHF.

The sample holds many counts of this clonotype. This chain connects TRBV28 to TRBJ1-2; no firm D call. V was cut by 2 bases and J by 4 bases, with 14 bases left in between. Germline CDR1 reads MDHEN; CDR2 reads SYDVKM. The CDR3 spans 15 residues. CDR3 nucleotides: TGTGCCAGCAGTTTAACTCGAGGGTCGTCCTATGGCTACACCTTC. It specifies CASSLTRGSSYGYTF.

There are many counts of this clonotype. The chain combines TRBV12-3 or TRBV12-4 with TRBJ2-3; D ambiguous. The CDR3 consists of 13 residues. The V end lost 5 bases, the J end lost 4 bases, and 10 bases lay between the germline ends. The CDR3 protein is CASSKPGPDTQYF. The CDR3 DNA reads TGTGCCAGCAGTAAACCGGGCCCAGATACGCAGTATTTT.

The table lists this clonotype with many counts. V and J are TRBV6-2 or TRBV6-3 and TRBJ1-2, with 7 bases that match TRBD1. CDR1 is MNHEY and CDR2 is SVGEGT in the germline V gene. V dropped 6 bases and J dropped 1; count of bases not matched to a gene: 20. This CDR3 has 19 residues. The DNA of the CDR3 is TGTGCCAGCAGACCATTTTACAGGGGCCAAGGGGCTTTTAACTATGGCTACACCTTC. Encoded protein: CASRPFYRGQGAFNYGYTF.

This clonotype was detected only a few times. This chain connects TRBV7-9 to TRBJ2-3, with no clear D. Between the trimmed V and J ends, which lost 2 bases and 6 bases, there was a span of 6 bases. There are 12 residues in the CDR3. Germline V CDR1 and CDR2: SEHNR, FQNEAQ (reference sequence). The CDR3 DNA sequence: TGTGCCAGCAGCTTACTCAGCGATACGCAGTATTTT. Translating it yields CASSLLSDTQYF. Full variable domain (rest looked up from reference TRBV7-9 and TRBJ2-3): DTGVSQNPRHKITKRGQNVTFRCDPISEHNRLYWYRQTLGQGPEFLTYFQNEAQLEKSRLLSDRFSAERPKGSFSTLEIQRTEQGDSAMYLCASSLLSDTQYFGPGTRLTVL.

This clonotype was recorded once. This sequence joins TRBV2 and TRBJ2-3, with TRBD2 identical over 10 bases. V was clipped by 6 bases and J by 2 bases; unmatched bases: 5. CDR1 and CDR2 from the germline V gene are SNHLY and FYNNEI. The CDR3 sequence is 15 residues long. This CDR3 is CASSDGLAATDTQYF. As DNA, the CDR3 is TGTGCCAGCAGCGACGGACTAGCGGCCACAGATACGCAGTATTTT. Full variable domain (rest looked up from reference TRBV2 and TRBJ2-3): EPEVTQTPSHQVTQMGQEVILRCVPISNHLYFYWYRQILGQKVEFLVSFYNNEISEKSEIFDDQFSVERPDGSNFTLKIRSTKLEDSAMYFCASSDGLAATDTQYFGPGTRLTVL.

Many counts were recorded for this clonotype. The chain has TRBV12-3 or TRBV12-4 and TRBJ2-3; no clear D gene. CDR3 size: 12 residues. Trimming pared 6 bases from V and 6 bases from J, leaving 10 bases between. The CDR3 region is CASRSRRDTQYF. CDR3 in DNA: TGTGCCAGCAGATCCCGAAGGGATACGCAGTATTTT.

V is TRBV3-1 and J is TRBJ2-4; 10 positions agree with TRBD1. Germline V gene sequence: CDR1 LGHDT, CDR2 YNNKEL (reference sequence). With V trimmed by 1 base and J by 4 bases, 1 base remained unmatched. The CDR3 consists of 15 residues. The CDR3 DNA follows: TGTGCCAGCAGCCAAGTGGGACAGGGGAAAAACATTCAGTACTTC. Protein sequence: CASSQVGQGKNIQYF.

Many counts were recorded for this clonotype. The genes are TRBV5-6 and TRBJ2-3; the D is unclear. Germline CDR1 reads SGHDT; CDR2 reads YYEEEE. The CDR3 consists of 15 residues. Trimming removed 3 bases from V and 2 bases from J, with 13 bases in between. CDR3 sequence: CASSSDPNPTDTQYF. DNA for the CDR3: TGTGCCAGCAGCTCGGACCCCAACCCCACAGATACGCAGTATTTT.

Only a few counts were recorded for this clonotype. Here the CDR3 reads CASSVDDRAFSGNTIYF. The CDR3 nucleotides are TGTGCCAGCAGCGTAGACGACAGGGCGTTCTCTGGAAACACCATATATTTT. The chain carries TRBV9 and TRBJ1-3; TRBD1 aligns across 7 bases. Germline lookup yields CDR1 SGDLS and CDR2 YYNGEE. The ends lost 0 bases at V and 0 bases at J; junction bases unmatched: 6. The CDR3 is 17 amino acids.

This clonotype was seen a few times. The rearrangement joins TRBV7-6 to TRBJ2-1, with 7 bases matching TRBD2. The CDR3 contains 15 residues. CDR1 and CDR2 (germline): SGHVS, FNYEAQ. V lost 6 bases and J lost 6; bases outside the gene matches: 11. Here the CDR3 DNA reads TGTGCCAGCAGTCAAACCCCGGGACTACCCAATGAGCAGTTCTTC. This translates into CASSQTPGLPNEQFF.

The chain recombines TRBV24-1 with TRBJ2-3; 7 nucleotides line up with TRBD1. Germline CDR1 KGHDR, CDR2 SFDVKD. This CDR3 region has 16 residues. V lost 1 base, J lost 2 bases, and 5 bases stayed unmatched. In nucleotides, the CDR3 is TGTGCCACCAGTGATTTTAACGAGGGGGCCACAGATACGCAGTATTTT. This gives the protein CATSDFNEGATDTQYF.

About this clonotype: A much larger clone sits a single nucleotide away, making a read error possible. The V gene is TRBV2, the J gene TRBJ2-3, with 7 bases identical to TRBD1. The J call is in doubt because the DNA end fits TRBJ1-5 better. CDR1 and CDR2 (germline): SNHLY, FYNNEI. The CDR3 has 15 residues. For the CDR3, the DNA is TGTGCCAGCAGTCCGCTAGCGGGAGGGACAGATACGCAGCATTTT. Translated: CASSPLAGGTDTQHF.

The CDR3 coding sequence is TGCAGTGCTACCCCAGGGGAACCCCAGTACTTC. Its translation is CSATPGEPQYF. The rearrangement links TRBV20-1 to TRBJ2-5, with D possibly being TRBD1 (6 bases). Germline assignment: CDR1 DFQATT and CDR2 SNEGSKA (reference sequence). The V and J ends lost 4 bases and 9 bases respectively, with 12 bases between them. The CDR3 consists of 11 residues.

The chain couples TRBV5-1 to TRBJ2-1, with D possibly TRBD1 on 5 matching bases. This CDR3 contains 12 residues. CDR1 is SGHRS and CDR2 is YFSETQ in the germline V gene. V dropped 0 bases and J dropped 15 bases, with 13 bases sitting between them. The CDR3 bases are TGCGCCAGCAGCTTGGAAGGGGCTCGAGGGTTCTTC. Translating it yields CASSLEGARGFF.

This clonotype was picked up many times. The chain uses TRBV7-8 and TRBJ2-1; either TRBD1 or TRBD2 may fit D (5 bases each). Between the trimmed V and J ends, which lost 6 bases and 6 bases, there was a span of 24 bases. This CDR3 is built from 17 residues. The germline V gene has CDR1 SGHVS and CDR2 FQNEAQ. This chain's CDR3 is CASSSETGAVAGNEQFF. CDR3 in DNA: TGTGCCAGCAGTTCCGAAACCGGGGCCGTTGCCGGCAATGAGCAGTTCTTC.

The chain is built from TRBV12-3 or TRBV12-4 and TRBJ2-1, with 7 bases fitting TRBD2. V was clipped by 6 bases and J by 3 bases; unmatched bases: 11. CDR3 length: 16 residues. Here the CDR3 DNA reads TGTGCCAGCAGACGGGCCAGCGGGGCTTTCTACAATGAGCAGTTCTTC. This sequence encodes CASRRASGAFYNEQFF.

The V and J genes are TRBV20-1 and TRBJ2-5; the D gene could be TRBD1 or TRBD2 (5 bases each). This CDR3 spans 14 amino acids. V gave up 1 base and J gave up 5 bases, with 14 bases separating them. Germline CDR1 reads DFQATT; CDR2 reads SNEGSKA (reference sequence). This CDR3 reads CSARAPGPWETQYF. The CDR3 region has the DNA TGCAGTGCTAGAGCCCCGGGGCCGTGGGAGACCCAGTACTTC.

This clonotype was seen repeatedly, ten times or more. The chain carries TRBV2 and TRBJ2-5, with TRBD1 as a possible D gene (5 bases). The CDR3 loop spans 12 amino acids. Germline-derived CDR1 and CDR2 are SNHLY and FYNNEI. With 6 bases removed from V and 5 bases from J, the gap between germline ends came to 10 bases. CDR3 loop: CASRGPSETQYF. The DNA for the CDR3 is TGTGCCAGCAGGGGGCCCTCGGAGACCCAGTACTTC.

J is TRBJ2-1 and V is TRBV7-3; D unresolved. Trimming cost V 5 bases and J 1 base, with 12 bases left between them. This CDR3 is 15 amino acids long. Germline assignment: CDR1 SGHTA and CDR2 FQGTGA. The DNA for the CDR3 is TGTGCCAGCAGCCTACGCGCGGATTCCTACAATGAGCAGTTCTTC. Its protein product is CASSLRADSYNEQFF.

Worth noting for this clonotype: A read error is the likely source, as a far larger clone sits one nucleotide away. CDR3 bases: TGTGCCAGCAGTGAAGTGGGAGTGGGCTACAATGAGCAGTACTTC. Translating it yields CASSEVGVGYNEQYF. The V gene is TRBV2, the J gene TRBJ2-7; tentatively, D is TRBD2 (5 bases). Per germline, CDR1 SNHLY and CDR2 FYNNEI. The CDR3 consists of 15 residues. Trimming cost V 1 base and J 7 bases, with 17 bases left between them.

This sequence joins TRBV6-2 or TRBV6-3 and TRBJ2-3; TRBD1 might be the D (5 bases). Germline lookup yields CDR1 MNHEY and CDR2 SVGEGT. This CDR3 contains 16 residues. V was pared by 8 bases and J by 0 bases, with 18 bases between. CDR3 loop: CASGSFQGTSTDTQYF. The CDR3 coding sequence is TGTGCCAGCGGATCCTTTCAGGGAACTAGCACAGATACGCAGTATTTT.

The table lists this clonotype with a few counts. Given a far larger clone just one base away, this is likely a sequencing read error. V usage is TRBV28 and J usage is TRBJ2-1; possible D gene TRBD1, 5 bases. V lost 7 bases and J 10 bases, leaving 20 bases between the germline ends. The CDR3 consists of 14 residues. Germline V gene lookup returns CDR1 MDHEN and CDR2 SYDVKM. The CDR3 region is CASTRGPTGYEQFF. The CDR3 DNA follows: TGTGCCAGCACAAGGGGCCCCACGGGCTACGAGCAGTTCTTC.

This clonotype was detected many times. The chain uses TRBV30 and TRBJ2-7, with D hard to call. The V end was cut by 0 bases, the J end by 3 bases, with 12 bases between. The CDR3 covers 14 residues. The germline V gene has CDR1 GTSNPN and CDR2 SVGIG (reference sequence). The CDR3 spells CAWSVLQSSYEQYF. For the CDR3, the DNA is TGTGCCTGGAGTGTACTCCAGAGTAGCTACGAGCAGTACTTC.

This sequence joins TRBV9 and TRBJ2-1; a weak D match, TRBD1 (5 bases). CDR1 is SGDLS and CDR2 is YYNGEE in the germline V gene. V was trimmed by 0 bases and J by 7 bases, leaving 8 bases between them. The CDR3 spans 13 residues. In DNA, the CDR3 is TGTGCCAGCAGCGTAGATTCAGGGAATGAGCAGTTCTTC. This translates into CASSVDSGNEQFF.

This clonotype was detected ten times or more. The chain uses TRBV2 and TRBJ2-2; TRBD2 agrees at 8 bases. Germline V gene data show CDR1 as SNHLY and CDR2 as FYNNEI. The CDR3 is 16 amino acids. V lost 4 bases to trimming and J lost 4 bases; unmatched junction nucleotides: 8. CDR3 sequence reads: CASSAGTRTITGELFF. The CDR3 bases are TGTGCCAGCAGTGCCGGGACTAGGACCATCACCGGGGAGCTGTTTTTT.

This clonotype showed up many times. As DNA, the CDR3 is TGTGCCAGCAGTGCCCTGTGGAACAGGAGGGTGGGGGAGCAGTACTTC. Translated: CASSALWNRRVGEQYF. V gene TRBV6-1 combines with J gene TRBJ2-7, with TRBD2 as a possible D gene (6 bases). CDR3 size: 16 residues. Germline-derived CDR1 and CDR2 are MNHNS and SASEGT. Between the trimmed V and J ends, which lost 4 bases and 7 bases, there was a span of 23 bases.

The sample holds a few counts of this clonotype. The CDR3 nucleotides read TGCGCCAGCAGCCCCCCGGACAGGGGGCGTCGAGCTTTCTTT. Encoded protein: CASSPPDRGRRAFF. The chain has TRBV4-1 and TRBJ1-1; 11 nucleotides match TRBD1. With 4 bases clipped from V and 10 bases from J, the junction kept 8 bases outside the gene matches. This CDR3 contains 14 residues. The germline V gene has CDR1 MGHRA and CDR2 YSYEKL.

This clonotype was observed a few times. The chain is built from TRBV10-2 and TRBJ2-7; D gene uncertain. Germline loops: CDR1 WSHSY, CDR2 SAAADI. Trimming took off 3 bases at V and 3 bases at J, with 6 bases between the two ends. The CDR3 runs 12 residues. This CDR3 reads CASSEMDYEQYF. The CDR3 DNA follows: TGCGCCAGCAGTGAAATGGACTACGAGCAGTACTTC.